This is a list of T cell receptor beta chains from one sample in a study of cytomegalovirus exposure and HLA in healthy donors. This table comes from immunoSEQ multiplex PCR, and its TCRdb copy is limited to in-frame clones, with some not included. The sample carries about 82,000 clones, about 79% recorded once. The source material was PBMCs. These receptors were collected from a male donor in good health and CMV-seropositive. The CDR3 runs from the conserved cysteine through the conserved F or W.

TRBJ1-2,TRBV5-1,CASSLGQANYGYTF
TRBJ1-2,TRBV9,CASSVRTGNYGYTF
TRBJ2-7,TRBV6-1,CASREDRGYDEQYF
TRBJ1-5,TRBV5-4,CASSLPNYSNQPQHF
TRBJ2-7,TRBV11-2,CASSFPFYEQYF
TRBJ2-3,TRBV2,CASRQGAGWDTQYF
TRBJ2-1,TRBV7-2,CASSPYGRGEQFF
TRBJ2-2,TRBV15,CATSRDLLPGELFF
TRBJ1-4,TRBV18,CASSGLGAPEEKVFF
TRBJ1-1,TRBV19,CASYPGGHTEAFF
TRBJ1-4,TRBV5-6,CASSSRTGADEKLFF
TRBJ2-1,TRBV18,CASSPDRVEQFF
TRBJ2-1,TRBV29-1,CSVDGGRVVNEQFF
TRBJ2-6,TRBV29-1,CSVDAGANGANVLTF
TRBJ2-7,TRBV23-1,CASRPRDTFYEQYF
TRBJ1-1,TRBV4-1,CASSQGFSRQHTEAFF
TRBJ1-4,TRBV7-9,CASSFGTGLKLFF
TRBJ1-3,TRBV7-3,CASSLKSLLIGLSGNTIYF
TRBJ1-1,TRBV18,CASSPQPGGLNTEAFF
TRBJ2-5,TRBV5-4,CASSLGQRETQYF
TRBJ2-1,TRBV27,CASRLQQLYNEQFF
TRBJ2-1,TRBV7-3,CASSFGTVNEQFF
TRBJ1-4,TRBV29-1,CSVLREANEKLFF